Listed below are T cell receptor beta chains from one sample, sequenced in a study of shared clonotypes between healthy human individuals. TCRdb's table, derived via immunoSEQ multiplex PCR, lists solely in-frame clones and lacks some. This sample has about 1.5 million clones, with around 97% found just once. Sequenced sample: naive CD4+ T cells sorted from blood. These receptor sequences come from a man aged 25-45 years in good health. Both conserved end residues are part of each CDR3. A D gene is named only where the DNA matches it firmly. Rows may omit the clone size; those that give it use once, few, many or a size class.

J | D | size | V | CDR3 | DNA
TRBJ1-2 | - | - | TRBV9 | CASSVQGTHYGYTF | TGTGCCAGCAGCGTGCAGGGCACCCACTATGGCTACACCTTC
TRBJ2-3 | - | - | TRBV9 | CASSVAWGGTDTQYF | TGTGCCAGCAGCGTAGCCTGGGGGGGCACAGATACGCAGTATTTT
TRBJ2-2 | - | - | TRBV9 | CASSVAGIVKGGELFF | TGTGCCAGCAGCGTAGCAGGAATCGTTAAGGGCGGGGAGCTGTTTTTT
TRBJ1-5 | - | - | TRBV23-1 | CASRKLVAGRSNQPQHF | TGCGCCAGCCGCAAACTGGTAGCAGGACGAAGCAATCAGCCCCAGCATTTT
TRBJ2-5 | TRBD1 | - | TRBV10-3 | CAISAGTVEETQYF | TGTGCCATCAGTGCCGGGACAGTCGAAGAGACCCAGTACTTC
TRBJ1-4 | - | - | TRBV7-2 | CASSPNGQYNEKLFF | TGTGCCAGCAGCCCAAACGGACAGTATAATGAAAAACTGTTTTTT
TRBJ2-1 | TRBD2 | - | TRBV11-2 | CASSSPTTTSRVGEQFF | TGTGCCAGCAGCTCCCCGACTACGACTAGCAGGGTCGGTGAGCAGTTCTTC
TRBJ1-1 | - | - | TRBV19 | CASTEDSESTEAFF | TGTGCCAGTACCGAGGACAGCGAGAGTACTGAAGCTTTCTTT
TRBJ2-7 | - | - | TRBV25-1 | CASSVANGGEQYF | TGTGCCAGCAGTGTGGCAAACGGTGGCGAGCAGTACTTC
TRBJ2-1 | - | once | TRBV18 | CASSLTAGTEQFF | TGTGCCAGCTCATTAACCGCCGGGACGGAGCAGTTCTTC
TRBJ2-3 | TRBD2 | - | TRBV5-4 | CASRKGLAGEVDTQYF | TGTGCCAGCAGAAAGGGACTAGCGGGAGAGGTAGATACGCAGTATTTT
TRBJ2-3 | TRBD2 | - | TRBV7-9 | CASSLRPFSGRGTDTQYF | TGTGCCAGCAGCCTAAGGCCGTTTAGCGGGAGGGGGACAGATACGCAGTATTTT
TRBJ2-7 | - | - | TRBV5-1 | CASSSGLEISSYEQYF | TGCGCCAGCAGCTCTGGCCTCGAAATTAGCTCCTACGAGCAGTACTTC
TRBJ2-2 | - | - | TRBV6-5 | CASERERNGELFF | TGTGCCAGCGAACGAGAACGGAACGGGGAGCTGTTTTTT
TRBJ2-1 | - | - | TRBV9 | CASGPSHNEQFF | TGTGCCAGCGGGCCTAGCCACAATGAGCAGTTCTTC
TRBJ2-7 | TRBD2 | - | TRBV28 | CASSLSSGRRYEQYF | TGTGCCAGCAGTTTAAGTAGCGGGAGAAGGTACGAGCAGTACTTC
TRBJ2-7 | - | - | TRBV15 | CATSRDNRRQLAYEQYF | TGTGCCACCAGCAGAGATAATAGGAGACAGCTTGCCTACGAGCAGTACTTC